Listed below are T cell receptor beta chains from one sample, sequenced in a study of blood T cell repertoires in COVID-19. Produced via immunoSEQ multiplex PCR; TCRdb's table is partial and in-frame only. Among 200,000 to 250,000 clones listed, about four fifths were seen once. The material sequenced was peripheral blood. The source of these receptors is a man aged 25 to 45 who had recovered from COVID-19. Both conserved end residues are part of each CDR3. A D gene is named only where the DNA matches it firmly. The size field is filled for only some rows; it gives once, few, many or a size class.

j_gene | abundance | len | d_gene | v_gene | CDR3aa | CDR3nt
TRBJ1-2 | . | 13 | TRBD1 | TRBV2 | CASTRDRGNGYTF | TGTGCCAGCACCCGGGACAGGGGGAATGGCTACACCTTC
TRBJ1-4 | few | 16 | TRBD1 | TRBV19 | CASSIRDREVNEKLFF | TGTGCCAGTAGTATCCGGGACAGGGAAGTTAATGAAAAACTGTTTTTT
TRBJ2-2 | . | 14 | TRBD1 | TRBV29-1 | CSAGQGAATGELFF | TGCAGCGCGGGACAGGGGGCGGCCACCGGGGAGCTGTTTTTT
TRBJ1-1 | . | 14 | . | TRBV5-1 | CASSLEEITTEAFF | TGCGCCAGCAGCTTGGAAGAGATTACCACTGAAGCTTTCTTT
TRBJ2-3 | . | 14 | . | TRBV18 | CASSLSGRTDTQYF | TGTGCCAGCTCACTCTCGGGTAGGACAGATACGCAGTATTTT
TRBJ2-1 | once | 14 | . | TRBV6-1 | CASSRGFTYNEQFF | TGTGCCAGCAGCCGAGGGTTTACTTACAATGAGCAGTTCTTC
TRBJ2-1 | . | 16 | . | TRBV4-1 | CASSQDPGAVYNEQFF | TGCGCCAGCAGCCAAGATCCGGGAGCGGTCTACAATGAGCAGTTCTTC
TRBJ2-7 | . | 14 | . | TRBV6-5 | CASSYGGRGSEQYF | TGTGCCAGCAGTTACGGCGGCAGGGGCTCCGAGCAGTACTTC
TRBJ1-6 | . | 13 | TRBD1 | TRBV6-6 | CASTPGQNSPLHF | TGTGCCAGCACTCCGGGACAGAATTCACCCCTCCACTTT
TRBJ1-5 | once | 19 | . | TRBV6-4 | CASSDSNWAGLKSNQPQHF | TGTGCCAGCAGTGACTCAAATTGGGCAGGGTTAAAGAGCAATCAGCCCCAGCATTTT